The sequence of this T cell receptor (beta chain) was determined in a study of CXCR3-negative and CXCR3-positive naive CD8 T cells. Study conclusions and caveats: TRB CDR3s were more hydrophobic in CXCR3-positive than in CXCR3-negative naive cells. Surface CD5 matched across naive subsets, and TRB CDR3 properties served to infer TCR strength.

CDR1 and CDR2 (germline): MDHEN, SYDVKM. The CDR3 sequence is 12 residues long. Subsets of CD8+ T cells were each sorted in triplicate at about 300,000 cells apiece. A CD45RO-CCR7+CD27+CD95- phenotype identified naive CD8+ T cells. TRB cDNA was prepared as libraries by UMI-labeled 5' RACE. TCRdb re-called the 5' RACE reads and catalogs CDR3 proteins one per entry, DNA excluded. This listing includes 100,000 to 150,000 distinct CDR3 sequences. About this clonotype itself: Its cognate antigen is unknown.

This rearrangement joins TRBV28 to TRBJ2-4. The sequenced material came from naive CXCR3- CD8+ T cells from blood. Subset given: CD45RO-CCR7+CD27+CD95- naive CD8+ T cells lacking CXCR3 (TNR3-). This clonotype originated in a human donor in good health. Some clones in this sample may be carry-over from other donors' samples. The CDR3 reads CASSFLERIQYF. Using reference TRBV28 and TRBJ2-4 for the parts outside the CDR3, the full variable domain is DVKVTQSSRYLVKRTGEKVFLECVQDMDHENMFWYRQDPGLGLRLIYFSYDVKMKEKGDIPEGYSVSREKKERFSLILESASTNQTSMYLCASSFLERIQYFGAGTRLSVL.